The clone carrying this T cell receptor (beta chain) was recorded only once. Generated by immunoSEQ multiplex PCR, the TCRdb table keeps only in-frame clones and is missing some. The sample carries about half a million clones, roughly 87% recorded once. Seattle patients were enrolled during active infection and followed longitudinally. This sample is part of a study of blood T cell repertoires in COVID-19. Study overall: COVID-19 samples collected from the United States, Italy and Spain covered acute and convalescent phases.

Sequencing was done on a sample of peripheral blood. The source is a man aged 18 to 29 with COVID-19, enrolled during active disease.

CDR3 in amino acids: CATSTSGGRQETQYF. CDR3 DNA: TGCGCCACCTCGACTAGCGGGGGCCGACAAGAGACCCAGTACTTC. The chain joins TRBV5-1 to TRBJ2-5; 12 bases match TRBD2. The CDR3 is 15 amino acids. V was pared by 9 bases and J by 2 bases, with 8 bases of the junction left unmatched. The germline gives CDR1 SGHRS, CDR2 YFSETQ. Based on the CDR3 plus reference TRBV5-1 and TRBJ2-5, the full variable domain is KAGVTQTPRYLIKTRGQQVTLSCSPISGHRSVSWYQQTPGQGLQFLFEYFSETQRNKGNFPGRFSGRQFSNSRSEMNVSTLELGDSALYLCATSTSGGRQETQYFGPGTRLLVL.